This T cell receptor beta chain was recovered during a study of OX40 agonist ivuxolimab in advanced cancers. About the study: Three patients, one with hepatocellular carcinoma and two with cutaneous melanoma, responded partially.

This CDR3 is built from 17 residues. The germline V gene encodes CDR1 KGHSH and CDR2 LQKENI. With V trimmed by 1 base and J by 1 base, 6 bases remained unmatched. Clones were read by immunoSEQ multiplex PCR, and TCRdb kept only the in-frame ones, dropping some. Altogether under 50,000 clones are present, 88% being singletons, with the ten largest covering less than 3.5%. Only a few counts were recorded for this clone. This TCR came from an adult with an advanced solid tumor such as melanoma, head and neck, liver or kidney cancer. This chain joins TRBV18 and TRBJ1-5, with 8 bases lining up with TRBD1. The sequencing here drew on CD4+ or CD8+ T cells sorted from blood, taken in a trial of the OX40 agonist ivuxolimab. This chain's CDR3 is CASSPLNRGGSNQPQHF. The CDR3 region has the DNA TGTGCCAGCTCACCACTCAACAGGGGGGGAAGCAATCAGCCCCAGCATTTT.